This TCR beta chain came from a study of CD8 T cells in ankylosing spondylitis. Points from the study as a whole: In the blood and synovial fluid of reactive arthritis, some motif variants had been previously reported. Roughly 8 highly homologous variants formed a TCR beta motif that appeared characteristic of ankylosing spondylitis blood.

V lost 0 bases to trimming and J lost 5 bases, with 7 bases between them. The CDR3 consists of 14 residues. The germline V gene has CDR1 MNHEY and CDR2 SVGAGI. In the case of this clonotype: Its matching antigen is unknown.

Scientists made TCR beta libraries using quantitative 5'-RACE with molecular barcodes. MiXCR, run by TCRdb on the 5' RACE reads, gives a single entry per CDR3 protein. The sample includes some 800,000 distinct CDR3 sequences, about an eighth of them seen just once. The chain combines TRBV6-5 with TRBJ2-2; D unclear. Sequencing used blood, either unsorted or a sorted T cell fraction (not recorded which). The sequence was obtained from a male donor with ankylosing spondylitis. Here the CDR3 DNA reads TGTGCCAGCAGTTACTCGTGGGTAACCGGGGAGCTGTTTTTT. This sequence encodes CASSYSWVTGELFF.